The 21 T cell receptor beta chains below were found in one sample sequenced in a study of blood T cell repertoires in COVID-19. Only in-frame clones appear in the TCRdb table, and some are missing; sequencing was by immunoSEQ multiplex PCR. Of 27,000 or so clones listed, under 85% were seen once; the top ten hold 67%. Source material: peripheral blood. Receptor source: a man in his 70s with acute or convalescent COVID-19.

The chain combines TRBV19 with TRBJ2-2; TRBD1 might be the D (5 bases). Germline V CDR1 and CDR2: LNHDA, SQIVND (reference sequence). Trimming removed 7 bases at V and 4 bases at J, with 13 bases between. The CDR3 is 14 residues long. CDR3 loop: CASTKGQSTGELFF. The CDR3 nucleotides read TGTGCCAGTACTAAGGGGCAGAGCACCGGGGAGCTGTTTTTT.

The V gene is TRBV5-1, the J gene TRBJ2-7, with 7 bases aligning to TRBD1. V was clipped by 0 bases and J by 10 bases; unmatched bases: 4. The CDR3 runs to 12 residues. Germline CDR1 is SGHRS and CDR2 is YFSETQ. DNA of the CDR3: TGCGCCAGCAGCTTGGGAGGGGGCGCCCAGTACTTC. As protein: CASSLGGGAQYF.

This chain uses TRBV29-1 with TRBJ2-5; D uncertain. The CDR3 consists of 11 residues. Trimming left V 6 bases short and J 3 bases short, with 8 bases between. Germline V gene data show CDR1 as SQVTM and CDR2 as ANQGSEA. CDR3 DNA sequence: TGCAGCGTGCTAACAGAAGAGACCCAGTACTTC. Its translation: CSVLTEETQYF.

The gene calls are TRBV28 and TRBJ2-7; 9 positions agree with TRBD2. The germline V gene encodes CDR1 MDHEN and CDR2 SYDVKM. This CDR3 has 14 residues. Trimming took 7 bases from V and 2 from J; bases not matched to a gene: 6. CDR3 coding DNA: TGTGCCAGCACCTTGTCTAGCGGGACCTACGAGCAGTACTTC. Amino acids: CASTLSSGTYEQYF.

CDR3: CASSKTGGGETQYF. CDR3 DNA sequence: TGCGCCAGCAGCAAGACAGGGGGCGGAGAGACCCAGTACTTC. This chain uses TRBV5-1 with TRBJ2-5; 10 nucleotides line up with TRBD1. The CDR3 contains 14 residues. The V segment lost 4 bases and the J segment 4 bases; nucleotides outside the gene matches: 4. CDR1 SGHRS and CDR2 YFSETQ come from the germline V gene.

The CDR3 spells CASSVEGQSNEQFF. The DNA for the CDR3 is TGTGCCAGCAGCGTAGAGGGACAGAGCAATGAGCAGTTCTTC. This chain joins TRBV9 and TRBJ2-1; 7 bases are a match to TRBD1. Germline V CDR1 and CDR2: SGDLS, YYNGEE. CDR3 length: 14 residues. J was trimmed by 6 bases and V by 0 bases; bases with no gene match: 3.

The V gene is TRBV6-2 or TRBV6-3, the J gene TRBJ1-5; possibly TRBD1 for D (5 bases). CDR3 size: 16 residues. Germline CDR1 MNHEY, CDR2 SVGEGT. The ends were cut back, 4 bases at V and 0 bases at J, with 13 bases in the middle. The CDR3 region is CASSSGLPYSNQPQHF. The CDR3, as DNA: TGTGCCAGCAGTTCAGGGCTACCCTATAGCAATCAGCCCCAGCATTTT.

The rearrangement joins TRBV6-2 or TRBV6-3 to TRBJ2-3; 7 bases map to TRBD2. The CDR3 has 15 residues. CDR1 MNHEY and CDR2 SVGEGT come from the germline V gene. V shed 2 bases and J 8 bases; nucleotides not matched to a gene: 10. The CDR3 coding sequence is TGTGCCAGCAGTTACGTTTGGGGACTACGGCCTACGCAGTATTTT. The encoded protein is CASSYVWGLRPTQYF.

J is TRBJ2-7 and V is TRBV20-1; 13 bases match TRBD2. The CDR3 spans 16 residues. J was trimmed by 6 bases and V by 3 bases; bases with no gene match: 11. Germline V gene lookup returns CDR1 DFQATT and CDR2 SNEGSKA (reference sequence). The CDR3 DNA sequence: TGCAGTGCTAGTTCCCGGGGACTAGCGGGAAGGTCCGAGCAGTACTTC. It yields the protein CSASSRGLAGRSEQYF.

This rearrangement joins TRBV7-9 to TRBJ2-3; 8 positions agree with TRBD1. With V trimmed by 5 bases and J by 2 bases, 6 bases remained unmatched. CDR1 SEHNR and CDR2 FQNEAQ come from the germline V gene (reference sequence). The CDR3 loop spans 15 amino acids. CDR3 in DNA: TGTGCCAGCAGCACCGGACAGGGTGACACAGATACGCAGTATTTT. It translates to CASSTGQGDTDTQYF.

The rearrangement uses TRBV6-5 and TRBJ1-1, with 10 bases lining up with TRBD1. Looked up from germline, CDR1 is MNHEY and CDR2 is SVGAGI. This CDR3 comprises 14 residues. After removal of 7 bases from V and 11 bases from J, the junction contained 13 bases not matched to a gene. The CDR3 sequence: CASTEPPPGQGAFF. The CDR3 region has the DNA TGTGCCAGCACCGAACCCCCCCCGGGACAGGGGGCTTTCTTT.

The chain links TRBV11-2 to TRBJ2-6; TRBD1 is a possible D gene (5 bases). CDR1 SGHAT and CDR2 FQNNGV come from the germline V gene. Trimming removed 8 bases at V and 2 bases at J, with 13 bases between. This CDR3 contains 15 residues. The chain's CDR3 is CASRMTATGANVLTF. The DNA of the CDR3 is TGTGCCAGCCGTATGACAGCGACTGGGGCCAACGTCCTGACTTTC.

A few counts support this clone. This rearrangement joins TRBV19 to TRBJ1-1; unclear D gene. The germline V gene encodes CDR1 LNHDA and CDR2 SQIVND (reference sequence). The CDR3 has 13 amino acids. V shed 5 bases and J shed 1 base, with 8 bases lying between them. The CDR3 sequence: CASSEQANTEAFF. CDR3 bases: TGTGCCAGTAGTGAGCAGGCGAACACTGAAGCTTTCTTT.

CDR3 sequence: CASSPNREGEQFF. In DNA form, the CDR3 reads TGTGCCAGCAGCCCAAATCGGGAGGGTGAGCAGTTCTTC. J is TRBJ2-1 and V is TRBV3-1 (or the pseudogene TRBV3-2); 8 bases align to TRBD2. J lost 9 bases, V lost 4 bases, and 5 bases had no gene match. This CDR3 region has 13 residues. Germline V CDR1 and CDR2: LGHDT, YNNKEL (reference sequence).

V usage is TRBV3-1 (or the pseudogene TRBV3-2) and J usage is TRBJ1-2; D gene unclear. V shed 5 bases and J shed 4 bases, with 8 bases lying between them. CDR3 length equals 12 residues. Germline CDR1 is LGHDT and CDR2 is YNNKEL (reference sequence). CDR3 DNA: TGTGCCAGCAGCAGAACAGCCTATGGCTACACCTTC. It yields the protein CASSRTAYGYTF.

J is TRBJ1-1 and V is TRBV3-1 (or the pseudogene TRBV3-2), with D unclear. V dropped 1 base and J dropped 4 bases, with 10 bases sitting between them. Germline V gene data show CDR1 as LGHDT and CDR2 as YNNKEL (reference sequence). The CDR3 spans 14 residues. This CDR3 is CASSQAGRGTEAFF. The CDR3 region has the DNA TGTGCCAGCAGCCAAGCCGGCCGGGGCACTGAAGCTTTCTTT.

The V and J genes are TRBV10-3 and TRBJ2-1, with D perhaps TRBD2 (6 bases). V gave up 8 bases and J gave up 12 bases, with 14 bases separating them. CDR3 size: 11 residues. Germline V gene data show CDR1 as ENHRY and CDR2 as SYGVKD. The DNA for the CDR3 is TGTGCCATCGGGGGTGAGGGAGGGCAGTTCTTC. It encodes CAIGGEGGQFF.

The chain joins TRBV30 to TRBJ2-6; tentatively, D is TRBD2 (6 bases). Deletions cut 8 bases from V and 4 bases from J, with 18 bases between. This CDR3 has 15 residues. Germline V gene data show CDR1 as GTSNPN and CDR2 as SVGIG (reference sequence). CDR3 DNA: TGTGCCGAAGGTGGGGGACTCTCCGGGGCCAACGTCCTGACTTTC. Amino acid sequence: CAEGGGLSGANVLTF.

The chain employs TRBV30 and TRBJ1-5; no clear D. The ends were cut back, 3 bases at V and 3 bases at J, with 12 bases in the middle. The germline V gene encodes CDR1 GTSNPN and CDR2 SVGIG (reference sequence). CDR3 size: 14 residues. CDR3 sequence (DNA): TGTGCCTGGAGAGTCGGAGGTACCAATCAGCCCCAGCATTTT. Protein product: CAWRVGGTNQPQHF.

The chain employs TRBV11-2 and TRBJ2-7; maybe TRBD2 (5 bases). Per the germline V gene, CDR1 is SGHAT and CDR2 is FQNNGV. V lost 5 bases to trimming and J lost 3 bases, with 8 bases between them. There are 12 residues in the CDR3. This chain's CDR3 is CASSPGFYEQYF. CDR3 nucleotides: TGTGCCAGCAGCCCGGGATTCTACGAGCAGTACTTC.

This CDR3 is CASSPTQLNYGYTF. In DNA form, the CDR3 reads TGCGCCAGCAGTCCGACACAACTGAACTATGGCTACACCTTC. The chain carries TRBV5-1 and TRBJ1-2, with D uncertain. This CDR3 comprises 14 residues. Per the germline V gene, CDR1 is SGHRS and CDR2 is YFSETQ. Trimming removed 5 bases from V and 2 bases from J, with 13 bases in between.